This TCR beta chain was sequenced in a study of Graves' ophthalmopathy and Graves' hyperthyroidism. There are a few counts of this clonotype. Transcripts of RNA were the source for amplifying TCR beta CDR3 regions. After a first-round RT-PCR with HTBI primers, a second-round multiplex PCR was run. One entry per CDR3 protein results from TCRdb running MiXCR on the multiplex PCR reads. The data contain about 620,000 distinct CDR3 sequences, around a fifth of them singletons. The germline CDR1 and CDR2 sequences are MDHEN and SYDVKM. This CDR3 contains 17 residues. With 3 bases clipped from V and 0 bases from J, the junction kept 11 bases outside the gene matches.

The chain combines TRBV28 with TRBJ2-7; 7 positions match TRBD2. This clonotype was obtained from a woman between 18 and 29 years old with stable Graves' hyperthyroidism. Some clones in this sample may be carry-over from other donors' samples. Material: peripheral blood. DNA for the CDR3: TGTGCCAGCAGTTTTTTTTCCGGCGGGGGAAGCTCCTACGAGCAGTACTTC. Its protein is CASSFFSGGGSSYEQYF.